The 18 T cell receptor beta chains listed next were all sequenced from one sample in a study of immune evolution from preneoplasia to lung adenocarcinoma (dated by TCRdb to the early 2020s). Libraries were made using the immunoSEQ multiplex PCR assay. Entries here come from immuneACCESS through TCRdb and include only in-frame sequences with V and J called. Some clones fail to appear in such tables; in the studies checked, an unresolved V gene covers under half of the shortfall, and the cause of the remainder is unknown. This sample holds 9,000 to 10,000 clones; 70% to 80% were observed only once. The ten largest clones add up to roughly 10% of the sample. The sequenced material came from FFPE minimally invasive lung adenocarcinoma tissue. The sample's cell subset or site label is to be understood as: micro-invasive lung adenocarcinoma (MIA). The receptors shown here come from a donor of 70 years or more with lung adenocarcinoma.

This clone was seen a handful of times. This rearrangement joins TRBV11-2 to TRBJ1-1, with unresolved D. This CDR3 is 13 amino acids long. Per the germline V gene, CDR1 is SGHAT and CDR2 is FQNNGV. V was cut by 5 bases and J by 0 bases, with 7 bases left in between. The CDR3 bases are TGTGCCAGCAGCGCCCAGCTGAACACTGAAGCTTTCTTT. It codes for CASSAQLNTEAFF.

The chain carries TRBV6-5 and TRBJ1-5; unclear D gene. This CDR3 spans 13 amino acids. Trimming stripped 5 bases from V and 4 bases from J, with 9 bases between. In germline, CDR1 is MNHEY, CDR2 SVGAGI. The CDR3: CASSHDGNQPQHF. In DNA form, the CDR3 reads TGTGCCAGCAGTCACGACGGAAATCAGCCCCAGCATTTT.

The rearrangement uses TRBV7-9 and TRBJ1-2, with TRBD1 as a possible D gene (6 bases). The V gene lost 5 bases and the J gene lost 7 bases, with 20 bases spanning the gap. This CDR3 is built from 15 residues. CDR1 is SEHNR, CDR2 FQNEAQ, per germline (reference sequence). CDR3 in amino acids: CASSRGGSGGAGYTF. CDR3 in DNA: TGTGCCAGCAGCCGGGGGGGCTCCGGAGGCGCTGGCTACACCTTC.

This CDR3 reads CASSLTDTQYF. The CDR3 DNA reads as TGTGCCAGCAGTCTCACAGATACGCAGTATTTT. The rearrangement links TRBV5-4 to TRBJ2-3; D gene unclear. The CDR3 runs to 11 residues. Trimming shortened V by 5 bases and J by 2 bases, and 3 bases separated the two germline ends. Germline loops: CDR1 SGHNT, CDR2 YYREEE (reference sequence).

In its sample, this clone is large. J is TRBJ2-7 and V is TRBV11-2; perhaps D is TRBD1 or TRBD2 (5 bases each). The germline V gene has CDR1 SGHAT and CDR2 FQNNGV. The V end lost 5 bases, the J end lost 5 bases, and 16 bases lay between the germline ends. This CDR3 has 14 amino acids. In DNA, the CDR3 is TGTGCCAGCAGCGAACCGGGACCTCGGGACGAGCAGTACTTC. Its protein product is CASSEPGPRDEQYF.

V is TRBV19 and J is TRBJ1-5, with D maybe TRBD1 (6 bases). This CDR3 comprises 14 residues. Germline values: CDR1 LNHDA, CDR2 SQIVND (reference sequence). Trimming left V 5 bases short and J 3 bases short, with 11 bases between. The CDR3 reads CASSVDSFNQPQHF. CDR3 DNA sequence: TGTGCCAGTAGTGTGGACAGCTTCAATCAGCCCCAGCATTTT.

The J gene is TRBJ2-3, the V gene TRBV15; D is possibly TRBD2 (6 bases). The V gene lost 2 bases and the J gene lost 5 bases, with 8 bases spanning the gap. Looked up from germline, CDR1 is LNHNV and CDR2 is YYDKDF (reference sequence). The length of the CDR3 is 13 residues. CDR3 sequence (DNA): TGTGCCACCAGCAGAAACGGGGGAGATACGCAGTATTTT. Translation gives CATSRNGGDTQYF.

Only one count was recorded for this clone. Written as DNA, the CDR3 is TGTGCCAGCAGCTTAGCGGGCGTGCCTAACTATGGCTACACCTTC. Its translation is CASSLAGVPNYGYTF. This sequence joins TRBV7-9 and TRBJ1-2; D gene uncertain. Germline-derived CDR1 and CDR2 are SEHNR and FQNEAQ (reference sequence). V was pared by 0 bases and J by 0 bases, with 8 bases between. The CDR3 runs 15 residues. Complete variable domain (other parts from reference TRBV7-9 and TRBJ1-2): DTGVSQNPRHKITKRGQNVTFRCDPISEHNRLYWYRQTLGQGPEFLTYFQNEAQLEKSRLLSDRFSAERPKGSFSTLEIQRTEQGDSAMYLCASSLAGVPNYGYTFGSGTRLTVV.

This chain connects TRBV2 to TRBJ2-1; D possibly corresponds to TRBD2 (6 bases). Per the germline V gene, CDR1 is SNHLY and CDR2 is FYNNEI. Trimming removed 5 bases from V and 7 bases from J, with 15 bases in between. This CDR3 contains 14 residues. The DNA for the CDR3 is TGTGCCAGCAGTCGTGGGAGGACAAGTAATGAGCAGTTCTTC. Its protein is CASSRGRTSNEQFF.

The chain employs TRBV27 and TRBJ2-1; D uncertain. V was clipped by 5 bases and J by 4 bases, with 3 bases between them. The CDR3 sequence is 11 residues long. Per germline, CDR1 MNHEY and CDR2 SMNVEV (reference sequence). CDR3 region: CASSKYNEQFF. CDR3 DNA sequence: TGTGCCAGCAGTAAATACAATGAGCAGTTCTTC.

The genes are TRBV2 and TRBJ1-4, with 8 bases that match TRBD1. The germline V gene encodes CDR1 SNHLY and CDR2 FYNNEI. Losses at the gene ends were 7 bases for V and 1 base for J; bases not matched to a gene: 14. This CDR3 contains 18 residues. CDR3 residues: CASTKDRVVGETNEKLFF. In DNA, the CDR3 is TGTGCCAGCACGAAGGACAGGGTAGTGGGAGAAACTAATGAAAAACTGTTTTTT.

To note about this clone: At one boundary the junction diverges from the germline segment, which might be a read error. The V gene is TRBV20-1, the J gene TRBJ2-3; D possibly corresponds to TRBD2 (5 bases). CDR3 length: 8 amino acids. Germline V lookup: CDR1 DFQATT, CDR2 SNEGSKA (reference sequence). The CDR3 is CSPPRADF. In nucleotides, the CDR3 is TGCAGTCCCCCGAGGGCGGATTTT.

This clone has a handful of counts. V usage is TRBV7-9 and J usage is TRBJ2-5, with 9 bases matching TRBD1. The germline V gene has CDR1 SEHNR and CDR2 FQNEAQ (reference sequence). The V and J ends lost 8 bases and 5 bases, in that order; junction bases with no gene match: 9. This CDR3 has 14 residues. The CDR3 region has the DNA TGTGCCAGCTCAAGGACAGGGGATGTGGAGACCCAGTACTTC. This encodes CASSRTGDVETQYF.

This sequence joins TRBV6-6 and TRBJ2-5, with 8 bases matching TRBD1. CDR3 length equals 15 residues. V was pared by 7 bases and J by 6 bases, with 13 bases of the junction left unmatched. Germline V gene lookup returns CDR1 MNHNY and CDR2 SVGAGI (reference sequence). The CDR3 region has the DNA TGTGCCAGCACCCCCATTGGCAGGGGGCAAAAGACCCAGTACTTC. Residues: CASTPIGRGQKTQYF.

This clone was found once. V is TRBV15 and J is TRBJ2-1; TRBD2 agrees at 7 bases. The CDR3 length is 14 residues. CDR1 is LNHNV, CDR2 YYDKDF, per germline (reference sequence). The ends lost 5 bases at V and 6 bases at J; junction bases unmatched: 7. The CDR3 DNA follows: TGTGCCACCAGCGGGGCGGGAGTTTTCAATGAGCAGTTCTTC. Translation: CATSGAGVFNEQFF.

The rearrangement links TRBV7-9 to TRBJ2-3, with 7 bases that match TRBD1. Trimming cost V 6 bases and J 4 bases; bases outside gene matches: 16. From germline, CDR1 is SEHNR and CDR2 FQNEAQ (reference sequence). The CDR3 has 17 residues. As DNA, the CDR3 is TGTGCCAGCAGATTACGGCAGGGGGTAATTGGGGCAGATACGCAGTATTTT. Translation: CASRLRQGVIGADTQYF. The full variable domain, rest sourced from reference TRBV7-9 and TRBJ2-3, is DTGVSQNPRHKITKRGQNVTFRCDPISEHNRLYWYRQTLGQGPEFLTYFQNEAQLEKSRLLSDRFSAERPKGSFSTLEIQRTEQGDSAMYLCASRLRQGVIGADTQYFGPGTRLTVL.

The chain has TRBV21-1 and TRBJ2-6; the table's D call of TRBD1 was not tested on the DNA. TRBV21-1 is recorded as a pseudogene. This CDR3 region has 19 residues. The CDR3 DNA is TGTGCCAGCAGCGCCCAACAGGGAAACCCTTGTTCTGGGGCCAACGTCCTGACTTTC. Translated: CASSAQQGNPCSGANVLTF.

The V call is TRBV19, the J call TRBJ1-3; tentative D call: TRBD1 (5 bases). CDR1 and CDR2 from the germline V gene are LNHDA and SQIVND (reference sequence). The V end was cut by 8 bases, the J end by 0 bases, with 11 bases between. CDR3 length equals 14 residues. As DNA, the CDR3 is TGTGCCAGTCGCCAGGACAACTCTGGAAACACCATATATTTT. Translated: CASRQDNSGNTIYF.